This T cell receptor beta chain was sequenced in a study of shared clonotypes between healthy human individuals. Whole-study results and caveats: Sorted-subset samples were not fully sequenced, rarefaction indicated.

The J segment lost 4 bases and the V segment lost 6 bases, leaving 7 bases of the junction unmatched. Germline CDR1 MGHDK, CDR2 SYGVNS. CDR3 length: 14 residues. Every one of the donors was a Caucasian adult that lived in Nashville, Tennessee. Sorted-subset replicate PCRs used 200 ng of genomic DNA. This amount corresponded to approximately 30,000 T cell genomes. Method: immunoSEQ multiplex PCR; TCRdb's copy keeps in-frame clones and lacks some. The profile shows millions of clones, 85% to 95% of them singletons. On this clone: The target antigen is unknown.

Sequenced input: naive CD4+ T cells from PBMCs. Documented subset: CD45RA+ positively selected. This chain joins TRBV25-1 and TRBJ2-7, with 9 bases that match TRBD1. The sequence came from a man between 18 and 35 years old in good health. Some clones in this sample may be carry-over from other donors' samples. Here the CDR3 DNA reads TGTGCCAGCAGCCCGCGGACAGGGGCTTACGAGCAGTACTTC. This gives the protein CASSPRTGAYEQYF.